These 27 T cell receptor beta chains share one sample of origin, sequenced in a study of blood T cell repertoires in COVID-19. The method was immunoSEQ multiplex PCR; TCRdb's version includes in-frame clones alone and lacks a portion of them. The sample has 56,000 or so clones, approximately 92% seen once; the top ten hold around 6%. Input material: peripheral blood. All receptors come from a man in his fifties or sixties with active COVID-19.

The rearrangement uses TRBV5-4 and TRBJ2-1, with 8 bases that match TRBD2. J gave up 0 bases and V 4 bases, and 6 bases lay outside the gene matches. The CDR3 has 16 amino acids. Per germline, CDR1 SGHNT and CDR2 YYREEE (reference sequence). Here the CDR3 DNA reads TGTGCCAGCAGCCCGGGGGGGTTTAACTCCTACAATGAGCAGTTCTTC. Amino acid sequence: CASSPGGFNSYNEQFF.

The chain combines TRBV28 with TRBJ2-3, with D possibly matching TRBD1 (5 bases). Germline CDR1 is MDHEN and CDR2 is SYDVKM. The length of the CDR3 is 14 residues. The V end lost 6 bases, the J end lost 2 bases, and 12 bases lay between the germline ends. The CDR3 sequence: CASSPPTDTDTQYF. The CDR3, as DNA: TGTGCCAGCAGCCCACCGACAGACACAGATACGCAGTATTTT.

This CDR3 is CASSESTGQGDYGYTF. The CDR3 DNA sequence: TGTGCCAGCAGTGAATCAACAGGACAGGGGGACTATGGCTACACCTTC. The V and J genes are TRBV25-1 and TRBJ1-2; 10 bases agree with TRBD1. The CDR3 totals 16 residues. V dropped 1 base and J dropped 3; count of bases not matched to a gene: 5. CDR1 and CDR2 from the germline V gene are MGHDK and SYGVNS.

The chain has TRBV6-5 and TRBJ2-1, with 7 bases aligning to TRBD2. J lost 4 bases, V lost 0 bases, and 6 bases had no gene match. The CDR3 covers 16 residues. Per germline, CDR1 MNHEY and CDR2 SVGAGI. DNA for the CDR3: TGTGCCAGCAGTTACTCGAGTGGGGGAGGGTACAATGAGCAGTTCTTC. It translates to CASSYSSGGGYNEQFF.

The V call is TRBV5-1, the J call TRBJ1-2; perhaps TRBD1 as D (5 bases). Trimming removed 4 bases from V and 6 bases from J, with 19 bases in between. This CDR3 comprises 15 residues. Germline values: CDR1 SGHRS, CDR2 YFSETQ. CDR3 sequence (DNA): TGCGCCAGCAGCCCCACGGGGGGTTACGGGAATGGCTACACCTTC. Translation: CASSPTGGYGNGYTF. The full variable domain, completed using reference TRBV5-1 and TRBJ1-2, is KAGVTQTPRYLIKTRGQQVTLSCSPISGHRSVSWYQQTPGQGLQFLFEYFSETQRNKGNFPGRFSGRQFSNSRSEMNVSTLELGDSALYLCASSPTGGYGNGYTFGSGTRLTVV.

This sequence joins TRBV6-6 and TRBJ2-1; TRBD2 aligns across 9 bases. The CDR3 length is 15 residues. CDR1 and CDR2 from the germline V gene are MNHNY and SVGAGI (reference sequence). The trim removed 6 bases at V and 6 bases at J, leaving 9 bases unmatched. Here the CDR3 reads CASRQLVREGNEQFF. The CDR3 nucleotides are TGTGCCAGCAGGCAGCTTGTGCGGGAGGGCAATGAGCAGTTCTTC.

The V and J genes are TRBV3-1 (or the pseudogene TRBV3-2) and TRBJ1-6, with TRBD1 matching over 8 bases. Losses at the gene ends were 0 bases for V and 8 bases for J; bases not matched to a gene: 3. Germline assignment: CDR1 LGHDT and CDR2 YNNKEL (reference sequence). The CDR3 runs to 15 residues. Here the CDR3 DNA reads TGTGCCAGCAGCCAAGATGGACAGGGTTATTCACCCCTCCACTTT. It specifies CASSQDGQGYSPLHF.

The chain is built from TRBV5-1 and TRBJ2-7, with D possibly being TRBD2 (6 bases). Trimming took off 4 bases at V and 2 bases at J, with 10 bases between the two ends. The CDR3 runs to 13 residues. The germline CDR1 and CDR2 sequences are SGHRS and YFSETQ. The CDR3 here is CASSRAGTYEQYF. In DNA, the CDR3 is TGCGCCAGCAGCCGGGCGGGGACCTACGAGCAGTACTTC.

This rearrangement joins TRBV7-2 to TRBJ2-5, with 15 bases aligning to TRBD2. The V gene's germline CDR1 is SGHTA and CDR2 FQGNSA. CDR3 length equals 17 residues. V shed 5 bases and J 1 base; nucleotides not matched to a gene: 5. For the CDR3, the DNA is TGTGCCAGCAGCGTTGGACTAGCGGGGGGGCCCCAAGAGACCCAGTACTTC. It translates to CASSVGLAGGPQETQYF.

The rearrangement uses TRBV20-1 and TRBJ2-7; D perhaps matches TRBD2 (5 bases). This CDR3 has 11 residues. In germline, CDR1 is DFQATT, CDR2 SNEGSKA (reference sequence). V was cut by 6 bases and J by 5 bases, with 11 bases left in between. The CDR3 bases are TGCAGTGCAACCCTAGCCGACGAGCAGTACTTC. It encodes CSATLADEQYF.

The V gene is TRBV7-2, the J gene TRBJ2-3; TRBD2 is a possible D gene (6 bases). This CDR3 has 15 residues. V lost 3 bases and J 2 bases, leaving 12 bases between the germline ends. Germline V CDR1 and CDR2: SGHTA, FQGNSA. The CDR3 DNA is TGTGCCAGCAGCTTCGCGGGGACGCTCACAGATACGCAGTATTTT. This codes for CASSFAGTLTDTQYF. Drawing the rest from reference TRBV7-2 and TRBJ2-3, the complete variable domain is GAGVSQSPSNKVTEKGKDVELRCDPISGHTALYWYRQSLGQGLEFLIYFQGNSAPDKSGLPSDRFSAERTGGSVSTLTIQRTQQEDSAVYLCASSFAGTLTDTQYFGPGTRLTVL.

The chain has TRBV18 and TRBJ1-6; no reliable D call. Trimming removed 3 bases at V and 0 bases at J, with 15 bases between. Germline CDR1 and CDR2: KGHSH and LQKENI. This CDR3 has 18 amino acids. The DNA for the CDR3 is TGTGCCAGCTCACCGGTGGCGGCCCCGAGCTCCTATAATTCACCCCTCCACTTT. Its protein is CASSPVAAPSSYNSPLHF.

The V and J genes are TRBV7-2 and TRBJ2-7; D is possibly TRBD2 (7 bases). Trimming took 5 bases from V and 1 from J, leaving 21 bases between them. The CDR3 extends over 17 amino acids. Germline CDR1 reads SGHTA; CDR2 reads FQGNSA. The CDR3 is CASSAPGGRGKSYEQYF. The CDR3 DNA reads as TGTGCCAGCAGCGCCCCCGGGGGGCGGGGGAAGTCCTACGAGCAGTACTTC.

The rearrangement joins TRBV4-1 to TRBJ2-4; maybe TRBD2 (5 bases). The CDR3 totals 14 residues. Trimming left V 1 base short and J 5 bases short, with 9 bases between. The germline V gene encodes CDR1 MGHRA and CDR2 YSYEKL. The CDR3, as DNA: TGCGCCAGCAGCCAAGCCGGGAATCAAAACATTCAGTACTTC. Protein sequence: CASSQAGNQNIQYF.

The gene calls are TRBV5-5 and TRBJ2-3; TRBD2 agrees at 15 bases. In germline, CDR1 is SGHKS, CDR2 YYEKEE (reference sequence). CDR3 length: 16 amino acids. Trimming at V came to 0 bases and at J to 6 bases, leaving 2 bases not matched to a gene. The CDR3 DNA reads TGTGCCAGCAGCTTGGGGACTAGCGGGGGGGAGGATACGCAGTATTTT. This codes for CASSLGTSGGEDTQYF.

V gene TRBV4-1 combines with J gene TRBJ2-2; TRBD2 aligns across 14 bases. The CDR3 loop spans 17 amino acids. Germline CDR1 is MGHRA and CDR2 is YSYEKL. J lost 2 bases, V lost 3 bases, and 2 bases had no gene match. The CDR3, as DNA: TGCGCCAGCAGCCATGGACTAGCGGGAGGTAACACCGGGGAGCTGTTTTTT. Translated: CASSHGLAGGNTGELFF.

The DNA of the CDR3 is TGTGCCAGCAGTCCCAGGGGAGGGGGGACTGGGGCCAACGTCCTGACTTTC. Translating gives CASSPRGGGTGANVLTF. The rearrangement joins TRBV27 to TRBJ2-6, with a weak D call TRBD2 (7 bases). Germline V gene sequence: CDR1 MNHEY, CDR2 SMNVEV (reference sequence). This CDR3 has 17 amino acids. V gave up 5 bases and J gave up 2 bases, with 16 bases separating them.

This clone has a handful of counts. The CDR3 region is CASSHTSGGDTQYF. CDR3 nucleotides: TGTGCCAGCAGCCATACTAGCGGGGGAGATACGCAGTATTTT. The chain carries TRBV4-2 and TRBJ2-3; 11 bases fit TRBD2. Germline assignment: CDR1 LGHNA and CDR2 YNFKEQ. V lost 3 bases and J lost 5; bases outside the gene matches: 1. This CDR3 is built from 14 residues.

This clone was seen only a few times. The CDR3 bases are TGTGCCAGCAGCCATAACTACCCGCAAAGGACAGGGGGGGATGCAAACACTGAAGCTTTCTTT. This sequence encodes CASSHNYPQRTGGDANTEAFF. The V and J genes are TRBV6-6 and TRBJ1-1; 10 positions match TRBD1. The germline V gene has CDR1 MNHNY and CDR2 SVGAGI (reference sequence). V dropped 6 bases and J dropped 2; count of bases not matched to a gene: 24. This CDR3 has 21 amino acids.

This chain joins TRBV5-1 and TRBJ2-1; no definite D call. The germline CDR1 and CDR2 sequences are SGHRS and YFSETQ. Trimming removed 0 bases at V and 8 bases at J, with 12 bases between. The CDR3 has 14 residues. The CDR3: CASSLGLPSDEQFF. The CDR3 nucleotides read TGCGCCAGCAGCTTGGGACTTCCCTCGGATGAGCAGTTCTTC.

The rearrangement links TRBV9 to TRBJ2-1; 12 positions agree with TRBD2. Germline loops: CDR1 SGDLS, CDR2 YYNGEE. The CDR3 covers 18 residues. With 3 bases clipped from V and 6 bases from J, the junction kept 13 bases outside the gene matches. The CDR3 region is CASSAAASGGALVNEQFF. The DNA of the CDR3 is TGTGCCAGCAGCGCTGCGGCTAGCGGGGGGGCCCTTGTCAATGAGCAGTTCTTC.

This clone occurred once. The chain is built from TRBV12-3 or TRBV12-4 and TRBJ1-5, with unresolved D. The CDR3 runs 11 residues. V was clipped by 6 bases and J by 11 bases, with 11 bases between them. CDR3 bases: TGTGCCAGCAGCCGCGGGGTGGCCCAGCATTTT. Amino acids: CASSRGVAQHF.

The CDR3 coding sequence is TGTGCCAGCAGCGGGACAGGGATACATGAGCAGTTCTTC. Protein product: CASSGTGIHEQFF. The chain has TRBV12-3 or TRBV12-4 and TRBJ2-1, with 9 positions matching TRBD1. There are 13 residues in the CDR3. J gave up 8 bases and V 6 bases, and 5 bases lay outside the gene matches.

In its sample, this clone was seen once. V gene TRBV5-1 combines with J gene TRBJ2-5, with a weak D call TRBD1 (5 bases). Germline CDR1 reads SGHRS; CDR2 reads YFSETQ. The CDR3 consists of 15 residues. Trimming removed 0 bases at V and 1 base at J, with 10 bases between. The CDR3 protein is CASSLEIGVQETQYF. The DNA for the CDR3 is TGCGCCAGCAGCTTGGAAATAGGGGTCCAAGAGACCCAGTACTTC.

The rearrangement uses TRBV2 and TRBJ1-1, with TRBD1 matching 9 bases. The length of the CDR3 is 14 residues. Germline CDR1 reads SNHLY; CDR2 reads FYNNEI. Losses at the gene ends were 7 bases for V and 5 bases for J; bases not matched to a gene: 8. The CDR3 reads CASTYRGRGTEAFF. CDR3 nucleotide sequence: TGTGCCAGCACCTACAGGGGGCGGGGAACTGAAGCTTTCTTT. The whole variable domain, remainder taken from reference TRBV2 and TRBJ1-1, is EPEVTQTPSHQVTQMGQEVILRCVPISNHLYFYWYRQILGQKVEFLVSFYNNEISEKSEIFDDQFSVERPDGSNFTLKIRSTKLEDSAMYFCASTYRGRGTEAFFGQGTRLTVV.

The chain uses TRBV30 and TRBJ1-2; 8 nucleotides agree with TRBD1. CDR3 length: 13 residues. J was trimmed by 4 bases and V by 0 bases; bases with no gene match: 1. Germline V gene sequence: CDR1 GTSNPN, CDR2 SVGIG (reference sequence). The CDR3 loop reads CAWSVTGGYGYTF. The CDR3 bases are TGTGCCTGGAGTGTAACAGGGGGCTATGGCTACACCTTC.

This clone is a singleton in its sample. The genes are TRBV20-1 and TRBJ2-2; D might be TRBD1 (6 bases). The CDR3 has 11 amino acids. The V end lost 3 bases, the J end lost 11 bases, and 10 bases lay between the germline ends. From germline, CDR1 is DFQATT and CDR2 SNEGSKA (reference sequence). CDR3 sequence reads: CSARAQGELFF. The CDR3 nucleotides are TGCAGTGCTAGGGCACAGGGAGAGCTGTTTTTT.